Presented here are 19 T cell receptor beta chains from one specimen sequenced in a study of cytomegalovirus exposure and HLA in healthy donors. Data came from immunoSEQ multiplex PCR; TCRdb stores just in-frame clones and leaves some out. The table shows more than 55,000 clones, with 89% occurring only once. Sample: PBMCs. The receptors stem from a woman younger than 35 in good health and CMV-seronegative.

This chain connects TRBV5-6 to TRBJ1-1; possibly TRBD1 for D (6 bases). The germline V gene has CDR1 SGHDT and CDR2 YYEEEE. The CDR3 spans 12 residues. Trimming cost V 4 bases and J 9 bases, with 13 bases left between them. CDR3 sequence (DNA): TGTGCCAGCAGCGACTTGGGGGCCCAAGCTTTCTTT. This encodes CASSDLGAQAFF.

V is TRBV27 and J is TRBJ2-1; TRBD1 might be the D (5 bases). Germline V lookup: CDR1 MNHEY, CDR2 SMNVEV (reference sequence). Trimming removed 8 bases at V and 7 bases at J, with 21 bases between. The CDR3 totals 15 residues. The CDR3 sequence: CASGVGATTFNEQFF. In nucleotides, the CDR3 is TGTGCCAGCGGGGTTGGGGCGACCACCTTTAATGAGCAGTTCTTC.

This chain connects TRBV19 to TRBJ1-2, with D tentatively TRBD1 (5 bases). The CDR3 runs to 14 residues. Trimming took 7 bases from V and 8 from J, leaving 20 bases between them. CDR1 LNHDA and CDR2 SQIVND come from the germline V gene (reference sequence). The CDR3 region is CASTARSRDSGYTF. The CDR3 DNA reads as TGTGCCAGTACCGCTAGGAGTAGGGACTCCGGCTACACCTTC.

In DNA, the CDR3 is TGCGCCAGCAGCCAAGAGGCTGGACACCATTTAACTAATGAAAAACTGTTTTTT. This gives the protein CASSQEAGHHLTNEKLFF. The chain uses TRBV4-3 and TRBJ1-4; tentative D call: TRBD1 (5 bases). The germline gives CDR1 LGHNA, CDR2 YSLEER. This CDR3 contains 18 residues. Between the trimmed V and J ends, which lost 0 bases and 1 base, there was a span of 15 bases.

The genes are TRBV7-8 and TRBJ1-1; perhaps TRBD1 as D (6 bases). Germline V gene lookup returns CDR1 SGHVS and CDR2 FQNEAQ. This CDR3 has 18 amino acids. The V gene lost 1 base and the J gene lost 0 bases, with 18 bases spanning the gap. CDR3 nucleotides: TGTGCCAGCAGCTTAGAGAACAGGGCGAGAGGCTTGAACACTGAAGCTTTCTTT. It codes for CASSLENRARGLNTEAFF.

The gene calls are TRBV2 and TRBJ1-1; D may be TRBD1 (5 bases). CDR3 length: 16 amino acids. Germline V gene data show CDR1 as SNHLY and CDR2 as FYNNEI. Trimming removed 2 bases at V and 5 bases at J, with 18 bases between. CDR3 bases: TGTGCCAGCAGTGAATACGGCAGGGCTGGGGTGACTGAAGCTTTCTTT. It encodes CASSEYGRAGVTEAFF.

The chain has TRBV25-1 and TRBJ2-1; weak D call: TRBD1 (6 bases). Germline V CDR1 and CDR2: MGHDK, SYGVNS. V was clipped by 2 bases and J by 7 bases, with 9 bases between them. The CDR3 has 13 residues. This chain's CDR3 is CASSEQGRNEQFF. The CDR3 DNA is TGTGCCAGCAGTGAACAGGGGCGTAATGAGCAGTTCTTC.

The rearrangement joins TRBV30 to TRBJ1-3; the D is unclear. CDR1 GTSNPN and CDR2 SVGIG come from the germline V gene (reference sequence). This CDR3 region has 12 residues. V dropped 5 bases and J dropped 4 bases, with 9 bases sitting between them. The CDR3 region is CAWGRVGNTIYF. The CDR3 DNA is TGTGCCTGGGGGCGGGTCGGAAACACCATATATTTT.

J is TRBJ2-7 and V is TRBV6-5; 11 nucleotides match TRBD2. From germline, CDR1 is MNHEY and CDR2 SVGAGI. The CDR3 is 15 amino acids. V lost 6 bases to trimming and J lost 2 bases; unmatched junction nucleotides: 6. The chain's CDR3 is CASSSGLAGTYEQYF. CDR3 DNA sequence: TGTGCCAGCAGCTCTGGACTAGCGGGTACCTACGAGCAGTACTTC.

This clone has a single count. The gene calls are TRBV30 and TRBJ1-2, with D possibly matching TRBD1 (6 bases). This CDR3 comprises 11 residues. The ends were cut back, 7 bases at V and 2 bases at J, with 8 bases in the middle. Germline values: CDR1 GTSNPN, CDR2 SVGIG (reference sequence). The CDR3 region is CASDRNYGYTF. The CDR3 region has the DNA TGTGCCTCCGACAGGAACTATGGCTACACCTTC.

The V gene is TRBV18, the J gene TRBJ1-5; D is uncertain. CDR3 length: 19 residues. The germline V gene encodes CDR1 KGHSH and CDR2 LQKENI. V was clipped by 1 base and J by 0 bases, with 19 bases between them. CDR3 amino acids: CASSPQGMSGSYSNQPQHF. The CDR3 coding sequence is TGTGCCAGCTCACCACAGGGAATGAGCGGATCTTATAGCAATCAGCCCCAGCATTTT.

The V gene is TRBV29-1, the J gene TRBJ2-7; 10 nucleotides line up with TRBD2. The CDR3 is made up of 13 amino acids. The ends lost 4 bases at V and 3 bases at J; junction bases unmatched: 3. Germline values: CDR1 SQVTM, CDR2 ANQGSEA. The CDR3 reads CSVGVAGGYEQYF. The DNA of the CDR3 is TGCAGCGTTGGCGTAGCGGGAGGCTACGAGCAGTACTTC.

The chain carries TRBV4-1 and TRBJ1-5; the D gene is possibly TRBD1 (6 bases). V was clipped by 3 bases and J by 10 bases, with 13 bases between them. The CDR3 extends over 13 amino acids. Germline V gene sequence: CDR1 MGHRA, CDR2 YSYEKL. The CDR3 sequence is CASSQILQGPQHF. The CDR3 coding sequence is TGCGCCAGCAGCCAGATCCTACAGGGACCCCAGCATTTT.

The chain uses TRBV11-2 and TRBJ1-1, with D perhaps matching TRBD1 (6 bases). The CDR3 sequence is 15 residues long. Trimming took off 4 bases at V and 4 bases at J, with 16 bases between the two ends. Germline CDR1 is SGHAT and CDR2 is FQNNGV. In DNA, the CDR3 is TGTGCCAGCAGCTGGGGGCCTCCCCGGGTCACTGAAGCTTTCTTT. Protein: CASSWGPPRVTEAFF.

The V and J genes are TRBV5-1 and TRBJ2-3, with 8 positions matching TRBD2. Per the germline V gene, CDR1 is SGHRS and CDR2 is YFSETQ. This CDR3 has 15 amino acids. V lost 6 bases and J lost 4; bases outside the gene matches: 10. CDR3 residues: CASTSASGSPDTQYF. In DNA form, the CDR3 reads TGCGCCAGCACCTCAGCTAGCGGGTCCCCAGATACGCAGTATTTT.

The CDR3 here is CASSLLASGSFNEQYF. The CDR3 DNA reads TGTGCCAGCAGCTTACTGGCTAGCGGGAGTTTCAACGAGCAGTACTTC. The chain uses TRBV5-4 and TRBJ2-7, with TRBD2 matching over 10 bases. Trimming removed 2 bases from V and 5 bases from J; junction bases left unmatched: 10. The CDR3 is made up of 16 amino acids. Germline V gene data show CDR1 as SGHNT and CDR2 as YYREEE (reference sequence).

This chain joins TRBV7-2 and TRBJ2-6; unclear D gene. The CDR3 runs 18 residues. Trimming cost V 4 bases and J 0 bases, with 16 bases left between them. Germline values: CDR1 SGHTA, CDR2 FQGNSA. CDR3 DNA sequence: TGTGCCAGCAGCTCTCGGGTAGGCGGAAGCTCTGGGGCCAACGTCCTGACTTTC. Residues: CASSSRVGGSSGANVLTF.

V and J are TRBV29-1 and TRBJ2-1; 7 positions match TRBD2. Germline V CDR1 and CDR2: SQVTM, ANQGSEA. The junction had 15 bases not matched to a gene; V was cut back by 1 base and J by 3 bases. The CDR3 has 18 amino acids. For the CDR3, the DNA is TGCAGCGTTGAAGCGGTTGGCGGGAGTCATCTGGGCTACAATGAGCAGTTCTTC. It encodes CSVEAVGGSHLGYNEQFF.

This chain uses TRBV25-1 with TRBJ1-4; 8 bases fit TRBD1. This CDR3 has 16 amino acids. Germline V lookup: CDR1 MGHDK, CDR2 SYGVNS. V shed 1 base and J 4 bases; nucleotides not matched to a gene: 5. The chain's CDR3 is CASSEWRTGFNEKLFF. CDR3 DNA: TGTGCCAGCAGTGAATGGAGGACAGGGTTTAATGAAAAACTGTTTTTT.